The subject of this entry is one TCR beta chain. As yet, its antigen is unknown. This record comes from a study of T cell repertoires in cytomegalovirus infection. About the study: Signatures in public TCR beta sequences pointed to both CMV infection and matching HLA type.

Germline V gene data show CDR1 as SGDLS and CDR2 as YYNGEE. The CDR3 has 15 amino acids. Losses at the gene ends were 0 bases for V and 4 bases for J; bases not matched to a gene: 5. TCRdb reprocessed the reads with MiXCR, giving one entry per CDR3 protein. The sample records about 490,000 distinct CDR3 sequences, more than 15% being singletons. General observations from the study: Individuals carrying CMV plus the relevant HLA were identified by cumulative frequency of public TCR beta families.

The source of this sequence is a human donor in good health (CMV status not recorded). Some clones in this sample may be carry-over from other donors' samples. Material: CD8+ T cells from PBMCs. This chain connects TRBV9 to TRBJ2-3; 7 nucleotides line up with TRBD2. The CDR3: CASSVEGGPSDTQYF. CDR3 sequence (DNA): TGTGCCAGCAGCGTAGAGGGAGGGCCGTCAGATACGCAGTATTTT.